Listed here are 5 T cell receptor beta chains from one sample, sequenced in a study of spatial heterogeneity in lung cancer. The sample's time point: sample taken at primary tumor resection. TCRdb redid the calling of the 5' RACE reads with MiXCR, one entry per CDR3 protein. The sample includes tens of thousands of distinct CDR3 sequences, 6.3% of them seen just once. The input for sequencing was PBMCs, taken at surgery. All receptors come from a female donor with early-stage non-small cell lung cancer.

This clonotype counts as medium-sized. The rearrangement joins TRBV6-5 to TRBJ2-3; D is undetermined. Per germline, CDR1 MNHEY and CDR2 SVGAGI. The germline V and J ends were trimmed by 10 bases and 1 base, with 6 bases remaining between them. This CDR3 is built from 11 residues. The CDR3 here is CATQRTDTQYF. In DNA, the CDR3 is TGTGCCACCCAACGCACAGATACGCAGTATTTT.

The V gene is TRBV3-1, the J gene TRBJ2-2; D may be TRBD1 (5 bases). V dropped 4 bases and J dropped 0 bases, with 9 bases sitting between them. The CDR3 extends over 15 amino acids. CDR1 and CDR2 (germline): LGHDT, YNNKEL (reference sequence). The CDR3 region is CASSLRTPNTGELFF. The CDR3 DNA sequence: TGTGCCAGCAGCCTACGGACACCGAACACCGGGGAGCTGTTTTTT.

The J gene is TRBJ1-6, the V gene TRBV20-1, with D hard to call. This CDR3 has 15 amino acids. The germline gives CDR1 DFQATT, CDR2 SNEGSKA (reference sequence). Trimming left V 4 bases short and J 5 bases short, with 15 bases between. CDR3 DNA: TGCAGTGCTAATGACGCAACTTTTCATAATTCACCCCTCCACTTT. Its translation: CSANDATFHNSPLHF.

The gene calls are TRBV6-1 and TRBJ1-5; D is uncertain. This CDR3 comprises 13 residues. Germline CDR1 MNHNS, CDR2 SASEGT. The V end was cut by 2 bases, the J end by 5 bases, with 7 bases between. In nucleotides, the CDR3 is TGTGCCAGCAGTGAACATGACGATCAGCCCCAGCATTTT. This sequence encodes CASSEHDDQPQHF.

The CDR3 here is CASSLEGKVQFF. The DNA for the CDR3 is TGTGCCAGCAGCTTAGAAGGGAAGGTGCAGTTCTTC. This chain connects TRBV7-9 to TRBJ2-1; no firm D call. Germline values: CDR1 SEHNR, CDR2 FQNEAQ (reference sequence). The CDR3 has 12 residues. Deletions cut 1 base from V and 12 bases from J, with 10 bases between.